The text below deals with one T cell receptor beta chain. The source of the sample is a study of blood T cell repertoires in COVID-19. Sequencing was performed with immunoSEQ multiplex PCR; in TCRdb, only in-frame clones are kept and a portion is missing. The sample contains roughly 230,000 clones, 84% of which appear only once. The TCR originated in a man over 45 with acute or convalescent COVID-19. What was sequenced was peripheral blood.

CDR3 loop: CASSFQGAGETQYF. The DNA of the CDR3 is TGTGCCAGCAGCTTTCAGGGGGCAGGGGAGACCCAGTACTTC. The rearrangement links TRBV11-3 to TRBJ2-5, with 8 positions matching TRBD1. CDR3 length: 14 residues. CDR1 is SGHNT and CDR2 is YENEEA in the germline V gene. J was trimmed by 5 bases and V by 3 bases; bases with no gene match: 5. Full variable domain (outside the CDR3, taken from reference TRBV11-3 and TRBJ2-5): EAGVVQSPRYKIIEKKQPVAFWCNPISGHNTLYWYLQNLGQGPELLIRYENEEAVDDSQLPKDRFSAERLKGVDSTLKIQPAELGDSAVYLCASSFQGAGETQYFGPGTRLLVL.